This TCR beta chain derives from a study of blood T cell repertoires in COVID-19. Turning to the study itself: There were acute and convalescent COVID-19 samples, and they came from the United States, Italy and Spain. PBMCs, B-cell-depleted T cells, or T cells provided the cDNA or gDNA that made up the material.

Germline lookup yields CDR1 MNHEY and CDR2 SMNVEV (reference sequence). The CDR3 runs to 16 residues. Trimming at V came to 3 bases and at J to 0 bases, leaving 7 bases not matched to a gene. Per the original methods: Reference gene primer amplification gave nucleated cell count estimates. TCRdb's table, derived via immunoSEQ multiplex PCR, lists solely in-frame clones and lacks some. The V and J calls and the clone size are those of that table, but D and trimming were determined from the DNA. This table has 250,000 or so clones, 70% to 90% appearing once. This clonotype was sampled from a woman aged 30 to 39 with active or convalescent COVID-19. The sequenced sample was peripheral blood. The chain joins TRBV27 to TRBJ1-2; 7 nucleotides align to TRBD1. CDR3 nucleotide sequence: TGTGCCAGCAGTTTCCCTCCGGGACAGACTAACTATGGCTACACCTTC. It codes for CASSFPPGQTNYGYTF.